This TCR beta chain was captured in a study of CD8 T cells in Susac syndrome. RNA totalling about 0.5 to 1 ug underwent reverse transcription with random hexamers. immunoSEQ multiplex PCR amplified TCR beta CDR3 across 54 Vbeta, 13 Jbeta. TCRdb reprocessed the immunoSEQ multiplex PCR reads with MiXCR, giving one entry per CDR3 protein. Among more than 70,000 distinct CDR3 sequences, roughly 93% were seen once, and the ten largest hold over 0.25%. TEMRA cells were enriched by FACS, and CD4+ and CD8+ T cells were negatively isolated. Losses at the gene ends were 3 bases for V and 6 bases for J; bases not matched to a gene: 8. The CDR3 covers 14 residues. Germline CDR1 SGDLS, CDR2 YYNGEE.

This chain connects TRBV9 to TRBJ1-2; 7 positions agree with TRBD1. The sample consisted of CD8+ T cells from PBMCs. The clonotype comes from a human donor in good health. CDR3 sequence: CASSATGEPNGYTF. The CDR3 DNA follows: TGTGCCAGCAGCGCAACAGGGGAGCCTAATGGCTACACCTTC.